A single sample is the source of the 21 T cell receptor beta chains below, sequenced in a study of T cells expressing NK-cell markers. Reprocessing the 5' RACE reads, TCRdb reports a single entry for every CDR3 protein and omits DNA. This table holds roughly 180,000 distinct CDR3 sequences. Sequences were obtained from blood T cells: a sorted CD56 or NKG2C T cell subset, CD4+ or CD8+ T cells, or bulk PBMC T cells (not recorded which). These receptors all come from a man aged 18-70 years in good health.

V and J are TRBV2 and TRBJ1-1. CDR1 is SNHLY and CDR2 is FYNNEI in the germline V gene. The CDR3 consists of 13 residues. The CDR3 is CASSEQMDTEAFF.

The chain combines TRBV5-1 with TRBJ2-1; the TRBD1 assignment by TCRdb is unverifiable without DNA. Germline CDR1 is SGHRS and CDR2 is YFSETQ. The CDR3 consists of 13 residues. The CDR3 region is CASSLGRGRRQFF.

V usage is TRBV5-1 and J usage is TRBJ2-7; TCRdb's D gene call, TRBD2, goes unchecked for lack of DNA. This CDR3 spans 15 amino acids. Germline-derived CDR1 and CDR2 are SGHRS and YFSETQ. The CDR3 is CASSLEAGVVYEQYF.

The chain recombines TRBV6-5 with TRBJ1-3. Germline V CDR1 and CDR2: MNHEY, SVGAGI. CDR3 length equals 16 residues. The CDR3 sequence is CASSYSMVGVGNTIYF.

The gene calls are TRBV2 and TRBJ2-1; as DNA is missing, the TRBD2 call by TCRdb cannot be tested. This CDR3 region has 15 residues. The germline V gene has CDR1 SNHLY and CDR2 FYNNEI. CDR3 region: CAITSGGAYYNEQFF.

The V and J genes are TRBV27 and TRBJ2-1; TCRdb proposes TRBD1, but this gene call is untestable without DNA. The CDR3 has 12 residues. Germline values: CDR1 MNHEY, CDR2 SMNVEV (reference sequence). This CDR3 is CASSLGGNEQFF.

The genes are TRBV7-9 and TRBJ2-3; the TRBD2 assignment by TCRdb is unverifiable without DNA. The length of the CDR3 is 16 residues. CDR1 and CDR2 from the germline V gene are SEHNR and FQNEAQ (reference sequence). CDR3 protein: CASSYLAGGGTDTQYF.

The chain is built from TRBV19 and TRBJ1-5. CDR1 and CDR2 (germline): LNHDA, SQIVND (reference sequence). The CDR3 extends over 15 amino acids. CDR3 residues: CASSPSNLGNQPQHF.

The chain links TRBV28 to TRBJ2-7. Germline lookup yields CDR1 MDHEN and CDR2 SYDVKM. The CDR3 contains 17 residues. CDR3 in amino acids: CASTPSYLDGRTYEQYF.

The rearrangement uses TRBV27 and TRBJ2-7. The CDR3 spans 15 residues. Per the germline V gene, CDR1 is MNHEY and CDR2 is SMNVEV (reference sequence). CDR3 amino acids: CASSALLGNQYEQYF.

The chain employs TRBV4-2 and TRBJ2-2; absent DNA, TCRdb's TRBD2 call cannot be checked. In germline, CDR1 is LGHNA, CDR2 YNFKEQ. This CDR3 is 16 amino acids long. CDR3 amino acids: CASSQVGPTSAGELFF.

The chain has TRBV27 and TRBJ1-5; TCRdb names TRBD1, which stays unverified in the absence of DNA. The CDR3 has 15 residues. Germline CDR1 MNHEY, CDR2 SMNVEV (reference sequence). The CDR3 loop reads CASSSFGGGGQPQHF.

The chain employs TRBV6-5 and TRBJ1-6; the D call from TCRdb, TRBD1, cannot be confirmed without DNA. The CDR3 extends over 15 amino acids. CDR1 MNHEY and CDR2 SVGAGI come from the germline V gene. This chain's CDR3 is CASSYSYRGVSPLHF.

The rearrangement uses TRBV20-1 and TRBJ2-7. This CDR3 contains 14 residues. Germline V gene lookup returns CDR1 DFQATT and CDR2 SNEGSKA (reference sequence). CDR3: CSARGLIDSYEQYF.

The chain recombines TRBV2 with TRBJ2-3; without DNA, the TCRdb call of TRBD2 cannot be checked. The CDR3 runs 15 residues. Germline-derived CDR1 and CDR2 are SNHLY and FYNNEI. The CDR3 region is CASSRETQSTDTQYF.

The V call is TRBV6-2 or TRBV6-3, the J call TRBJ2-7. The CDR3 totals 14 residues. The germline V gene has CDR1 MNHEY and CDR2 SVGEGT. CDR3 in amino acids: CASSTTDLYYEQYF.

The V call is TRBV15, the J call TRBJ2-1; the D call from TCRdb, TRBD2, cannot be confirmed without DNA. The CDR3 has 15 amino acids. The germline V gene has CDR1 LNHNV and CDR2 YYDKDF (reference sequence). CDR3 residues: CATSGPGGARNEQFF.

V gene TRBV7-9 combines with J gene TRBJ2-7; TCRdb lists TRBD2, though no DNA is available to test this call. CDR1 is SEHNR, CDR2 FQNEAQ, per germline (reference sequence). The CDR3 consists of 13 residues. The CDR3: CASREGNSYEQYF.

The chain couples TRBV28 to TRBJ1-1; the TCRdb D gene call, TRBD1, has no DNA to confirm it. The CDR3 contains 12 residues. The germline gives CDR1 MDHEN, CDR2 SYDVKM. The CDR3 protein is CASSFGTGEAFF. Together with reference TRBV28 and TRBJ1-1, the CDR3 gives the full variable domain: DVKVTQSSRYLVKRTGEKVFLECVQDMDHENMFWYRQDPGLGLRLIYFSYDVKMKEKGDIPEGYSVSREKKERFSLILESASTNQTSMYLCASSFGTGEAFFGQGTRLTVV.

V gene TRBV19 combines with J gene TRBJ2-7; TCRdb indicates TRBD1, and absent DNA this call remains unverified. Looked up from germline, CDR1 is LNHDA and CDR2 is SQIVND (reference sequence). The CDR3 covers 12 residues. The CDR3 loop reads CASRTTGDEQYF.

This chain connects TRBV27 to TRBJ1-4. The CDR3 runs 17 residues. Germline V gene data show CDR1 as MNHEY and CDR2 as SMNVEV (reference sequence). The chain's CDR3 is CASSLWPVTGTNEKLFF.